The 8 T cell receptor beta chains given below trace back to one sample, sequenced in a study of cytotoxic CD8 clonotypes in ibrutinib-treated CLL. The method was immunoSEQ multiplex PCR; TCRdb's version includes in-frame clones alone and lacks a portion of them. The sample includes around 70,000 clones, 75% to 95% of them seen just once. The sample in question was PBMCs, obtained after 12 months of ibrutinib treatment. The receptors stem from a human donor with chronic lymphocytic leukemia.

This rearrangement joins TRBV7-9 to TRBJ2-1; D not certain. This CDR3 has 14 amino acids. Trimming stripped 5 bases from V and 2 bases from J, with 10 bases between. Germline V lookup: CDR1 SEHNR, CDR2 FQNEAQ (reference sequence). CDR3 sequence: CASSKKGPYNEQFF. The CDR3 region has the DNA TGTGCCAGCAGCAAAAAAGGACCCTACAATGAGCAGTTCTTC. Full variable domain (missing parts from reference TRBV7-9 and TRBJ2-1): DTGVSQNPRHKITKRGQNVTFRCDPISEHNRLYWYRQTLGQGPEFLTYFQNEAQLEKSRLLSDRFSAERPKGSFSTLEIQRTEQGDSAMYLCASSKKGPYNEQFFGPGTRLTVL.

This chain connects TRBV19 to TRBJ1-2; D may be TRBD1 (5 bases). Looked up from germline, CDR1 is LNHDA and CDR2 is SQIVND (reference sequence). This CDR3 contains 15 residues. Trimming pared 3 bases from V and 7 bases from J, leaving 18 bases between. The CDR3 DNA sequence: TGTGCCAGTAGTATTTCGGGGCCAGGGAATTCTGGCTACACCTTC. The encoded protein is CASSISGPGNSGYTF.

The CDR3 loop reads CASSDRESSGYTF. CDR3 nucleotides: TGTGCCAGCAGTGACAGGGAGAGTAGTGGCTACACCTTC. The V gene is TRBV6-6, the J gene TRBJ1-2; 7 bases are shared with TRBD1. This CDR3 comprises 13 residues. With 5 bases clipped from V and 7 bases from J, the junction kept 7 bases outside the gene matches. The germline V gene encodes CDR1 MNHNY and CDR2 SVGAGI (reference sequence).

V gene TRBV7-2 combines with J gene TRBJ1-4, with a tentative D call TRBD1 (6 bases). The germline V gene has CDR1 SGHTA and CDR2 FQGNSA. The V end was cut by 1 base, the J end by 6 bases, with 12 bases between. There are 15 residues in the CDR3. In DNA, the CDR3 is TGTGCCAGCAGCTTAGTAGGGGGGCTCTATGAAAAACTGTTTTTT. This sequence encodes CASSLVGGLYEKLFF. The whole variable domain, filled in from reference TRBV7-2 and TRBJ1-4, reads GAGVSQSPSNKVTEKGKDVELRCDPISGHTALYWYRQSLGQGLEFLIYFQGNSAPDKSGLPSDRFSAERTGGSVSTLTIQRTQQEDSAVYLCASSLVGGLYEKLFFGSGTQLSVL.

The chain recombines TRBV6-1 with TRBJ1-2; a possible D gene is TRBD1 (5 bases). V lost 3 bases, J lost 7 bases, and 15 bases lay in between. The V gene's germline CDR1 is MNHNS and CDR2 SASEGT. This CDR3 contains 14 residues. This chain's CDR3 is CASSDETGIGGYTF. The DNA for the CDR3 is TGTGCCAGCAGTGATGAAACAGGTATCGGTGGCTACACCTTC.

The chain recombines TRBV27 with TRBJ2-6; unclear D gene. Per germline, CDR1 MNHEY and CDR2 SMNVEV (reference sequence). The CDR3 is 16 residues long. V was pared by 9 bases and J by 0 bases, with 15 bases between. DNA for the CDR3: TGTGCCAGTAGGAGAGGATATGACTCTGGGGCCAACGTCCTGACTTTC. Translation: CASRRGYDSGANVLTF.

The CDR3 region has the DNA TGTGCCAGTAGTATACGACAGGGCAGCAATCAGCCCCAGCATTTT. Protein sequence: CASSIRQGSNQPQHF. The V and J genes are TRBV19 and TRBJ1-5, with TRBD1 matching 7 bases. This CDR3 region has 15 residues. The V gene end was trimmed by 2 bases and the J gene end by 1 base; junction bases not matched to a gene: 2. Per germline, CDR1 LNHDA and CDR2 SQIVND (reference sequence).

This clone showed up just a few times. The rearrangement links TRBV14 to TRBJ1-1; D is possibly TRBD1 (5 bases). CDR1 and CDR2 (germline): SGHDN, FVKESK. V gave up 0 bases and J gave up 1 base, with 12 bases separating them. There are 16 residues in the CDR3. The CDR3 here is CASSQDLGHRNTEAFF. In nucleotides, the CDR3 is TGTGCCAGCAGCCAAGATCTGGGGCATCGGAACACTGAAGCTTTCTTT.